This TCR beta chain is from a study of cytomegalovirus exposure and HLA in healthy donors. Study-level results: An observed cluster of highly shared sequence variants was recorded as a likely sequencing artifact. Researchers reported in a later analysis that a missense DCLRE1C variant was tied to TCR beta V- and J-gene trimming.

With 8 bases removed from V and 0 bases from J, the gap between germline ends came to 11 bases. The CDR3 is 14 amino acids. Germline CDR1 and CDR2: LNHDA and SQIVND (reference sequence). In regard to this clone: The antigen remains undetermined.

Primers included in the PCR were 60 Vbeta and 13 Jbeta primers. TCRdb's copy holds only in-frame clones and misses some; the assay was immunoSEQ multiplex PCR. The table includes 120,000 or so clones, approximately 66% detected once. This TCR was recovered from a woman in her thirties or forties in good health and CMV-seropositive. This chain connects TRBV19 to TRBJ1-5; D call uncertain. The sample was PBMCs. The CDR3 nucleotides read TGTGCCAGTGCCCAGGAATATAGCAATCAGCCCCAGCATTTT. Translated: CASAQEYSNQPQHF.